This entry lists 20 T cell receptor beta chains sequenced from one sample in a study of T cells in Graves' hyperthyroidism and ophthalmopathy. RNA transcripts yielded amplified TCR beta CDR3 regions. A first-round RT-PCR of the TCR CDR3 used the HTBI primer set. One entry per CDR3 protein results from TCRdb running MiXCR on the multiplex PCR reads. The data hold hundreds of thousands of distinct CDR3 sequences, with 35% to 55% observed a single time. The sequenced sample consisted of peripheral blood or thyroid tissue (not recorded which). These receptors came from a woman aged 18-29 years with Graves' hyperthyroidism.

The chain recombines TRBV10-3 with TRBJ2-5; 7 bases line up with TRBD2. This CDR3 contains 13 residues. In germline, CDR1 is ENHRY, CDR2 SYGVKD. V shed 2 bases, J shed 5 bases, and the junction held 2 bases outside the gene matches. The CDR3 DNA reads as TGTGCCATCAGTGAGCGGGAGGAGGAGACCCAGTACTTC. It translates to CAISEREEETQYF.

V gene TRBV10-3 combines with J gene TRBJ2-3; possible D gene TRBD1, 6 bases. The assigned J gene may be wrong: the sequence end matches TRBJ2-2 better. This CDR3 is 12 amino acids long. Per the germline V gene, CDR1 is ENHRY and CDR2 is SYGVKD. The CDR3 DNA is TGTGCCACCTTAGGGGGTGCCGGGGAGCTGTTTTTT. It encodes CATLGGAGELFF.

The chain carries TRBV25-1 and TRBJ1-2; D gene unclear. V was pared by 1 base and J by 7 bases, with 7 bases between. CDR1 and CDR2 (germline): MGHDK, SYGVNS. The CDR3 length is 12 residues. Written as DNA, the CDR3 is TGTGCCAGCAGTGAATTCCTCCGTGGCTACACCTTC. As protein: CASSEFLRGYTF.

About this clonotype: The germline gene is not matched at one end of the junction; a read error may be the cause. Here the CDR3 reads CATSRGPQRLSTEAFF. The CDR3 DNA reads TGCGCCACCAGCAGAGGACCCCAGAGACTGAGCACTGAAGCTTTCTTT. The J gene is TRBJ1-1, the V gene TRBV15; no definite D call. The CDR3 consists of 16 residues. Per germline, CDR1 LNHNV and CDR2 YYDKDF (reference sequence). The whole variable domain, remainder taken from reference TRBV15 and TRBJ1-1, is DAMVIQNPRYQVTQFGKPVTLSCSQTLNHNVMYWYQQKSSQAPKLLFHYYDKDFNNEADTPDNFQSRRPNTSFCFLDIRSPGLGDTAMYLCATSRGPQRLSTEAFFGQGTRLTVV.

V gene TRBV20-1 combines with J gene TRBJ2-7, with D perhaps TRBD2 (5 bases). From germline, CDR1 is DFQATT and CDR2 SNEGSKA (reference sequence). The CDR3 loop spans 13 amino acids. Trimming shortened V by 6 bases and J by 0 bases, and 12 bases separated the two germline ends. The CDR3 DNA reads TGCAGTGCAGGGAGCGGTAGCTCCTACGAGCAGTACTTC. As protein: CSAGSGSSYEQYF.

This chain uses TRBV7-2 with TRBJ2-2; D unresolved. The CDR3 totals 15 residues. The germline gives CDR1 SGHTA, CDR2 FQGNSA. Trimming cost V 5 bases and J 6 bases, with 16 bases left between them. CDR3 sequence (DNA): TGTGCCAGCAGCCAAGATCCGTTTAGTTCCGGGGAGCTGTTTTTT. Amino acids: CASSQDPFSSGELFF.

With respect to this clonotype: At one of its ends the junction is not consistent with the germline gene, which may arise from a read error. The chain joins TRBV29-1 to TRBJ2-6, with 7 bases that match TRBD2. The CDR3 sequence is 12 residues long. CDR1 SQVTM and CDR2 ANQGSEA come from the germline V gene. This CDR3 is CSGHGQGGTEAF. DNA of the CDR3: TGCAGCGGCCACGGGCAGGGAGGGACTGAAGCTTTC.

This rearrangement joins TRBV25-1 to TRBJ2-5, with D uncertain. Germline-derived CDR1 and CDR2 are MGHDK and SYGVNS. The V gene lost 4 bases and the J gene lost 4 bases, with 16 bases spanning the gap. This CDR3 spans 15 amino acids. The CDR3 nucleotides read TGTGCCAGCAGTGCACCCCCCCGGGTACGAGAGACCCAGTACTTC. Amino acid sequence: CASSAPPRVRETQYF.

This clonotype was recorded many times. The chain has TRBV25-1 and TRBJ1-4; TRBD1 is a possible D gene (6 bases). The germline V gene encodes CDR1 MGHDK and CDR2 SYGVNS. The CDR3 spans 15 residues. V lost 5 bases to trimming and J lost 6 bases, with 16 bases between them. CDR3 DNA sequence: TGTGCCAGCAGTCCCCTGGGAAGGGGGGATGAAAAACTGTTTTTT. This gives the protein CASSPLGRGDEKLFF.

This clonotype was recorded only once. The genes are TRBV15 and TRBJ1-6; perhaps TRBD1 as D (5 bases). Per the germline V gene, CDR1 is LNHNV and CDR2 is YYDKDF (reference sequence). Trimming shortened V by 5 bases and J by 19 bases, and 21 bases separated the two germline ends. The CDR3 runs to 13 residues. The chain's CDR3 is CATSYGAGGDRHF. The CDR3, as DNA: TGTGCCACCAGCTACGGGGCCGGAGGGGATCGGCACTTT.

The J gene is TRBJ1-5, the V gene TRBV2, with 7 bases matching TRBD1. Germline CDR1 SNHLY, CDR2 FYNNEI. This CDR3 contains 16 residues. Trimming took 4 bases from V and 1 from J; bases not matched to a gene: 7. The CDR3 loop reads CASSVSTGKSNQPQHF. The CDR3 nucleotides read TGTGCCAGCAGTGTATCGACAGGGAAAAGCAATCAGCCCCAGCATTTT.

This clonotype occurred once. This chain connects TRBV10-3 to TRBJ1-2; a possible D gene is TRBD1 (6 bases). With 5 bases removed from V and 8 bases from J, the gap between germline ends came to 12 bases. The germline V gene has CDR1 ENHRY and CDR2 SYGVKD. The CDR3 contains 12 residues. As DNA, the CDR3 is TGTGCCATCAGTCAACAGGGAGGAGGCTACACCTTC. Amino acid sequence: CAISQQGGGYTF.

This clonotype was recorded a few times. The V call is TRBV19, the J call TRBJ1-1; the match to TRBD1 covers 9 bases. Germline assignment: CDR1 LNHDA and CDR2 SQIVND (reference sequence). The CDR3 covers 15 residues. The V and J ends lost 8 bases and 4 bases, in that order; junction bases with no gene match: 11. The CDR3 is CASRAGTGFSTEAFF. The CDR3 DNA is TGTGCCAGTCGTGCCGGGACAGGGTTCAGCACTGAAGCTTTCTTT. Full variable domain (remainder filled in from reference TRBV19 and TRBJ1-1): DGGITQSPKYLFRKEGQNVTLSCEQNLNHDAMYWYRQDPGQGLRLIYYSQIVNDFQKGDIAEGYSVSREKKESFPLTVTSAQKNPTAFYLCASRAGTGFSTEAFFGQGTRLTVV.

The genes are TRBV7-3 and TRBJ1-1; no definite D call. Germline V gene lookup returns CDR1 SGHTA and CDR2 FQGTGA. CDR3 length equals 13 residues. Trimming left V 5 bases short and J 8 bases short, with 15 bases between. DNA for the CDR3: TGTGCCAGCAGCCCCCGTTCCTTCGGCGAAGCTTTCTTT. Protein product: CASSPRSFGEAFF.

As concerns this clonotype: The CDR3 does not close with the conserved phenylalanine or tryptophan, likely indicating a read error. It is unclear where the CDR3 begins or ends on the DNA, so no DNA is shown, and the CDR3 is as TCRdb lists it. This chain links TRBV24-1 with TRBJ1-4; the tabulated D call, TRBD1, remains unverified against the DNA. The germline V gene encodes CDR1 KGHDR and CDR2 SFDVKD. The CDR3 region is 10 residues in length, termini included. The CDR3 here is CATSESDRVY.

The chain employs TRBV10-3 and TRBJ2-7; a weak D match, TRBD1 (6 bases). The V gene's germline CDR1 is ENHRY and CDR2 SYGVKD. The CDR3 runs 13 residues. V was clipped by 10 bases and J by 5 bases, with 18 bases between them. Written as DNA, the CDR3 is TGTGCCAGCTCACCACAGGGCATGCACGAGCAGTACTTC. It encodes CASSPQGMHEQYF.

This clonotype was observed at least ten times. The rearrangement links TRBV9 to TRBJ2-2; D ambiguous. V lost 4 bases, J lost 4 bases, and 17 bases lay in between. Looked up from germline, CDR1 is SGDLS and CDR2 is YYNGEE. This CDR3 region has 16 residues. DNA of the CDR3: TGTGCCAGCAGCCCAGGTAGGGCAGCCGGCACCGGGGAGCTGTTTTTT. Translation: CASSPGRAAGTGELFF.

This rearrangement joins TRBV7-9 to TRBJ2-7, with no clear D. Germline CDR1 is SEHNR and CDR2 is FQNEAQ (reference sequence). V lost 2 bases to trimming and J lost 2 bases, with 13 bases between them. The CDR3 runs to 15 residues. The CDR3, as DNA: TGTGCCAGCAGCTTATCGGGCGGTACTACCTACGAGCAGTACTTC. It specifies CASSLSGGTTYEQYF.

This clonotype has just a few counts. J is TRBJ1-1 and V is TRBV12-3 or TRBV12-4, with TRBD1 as a possible D gene (5 bases). V lost 2 bases and J 4 bases, leaving 14 bases between the germline ends. This CDR3 is 15 amino acids long. As DNA, the CDR3 is TGTGCCAGCAGTTTAATGGCGCAGGGTGGCACTGAAGCTTTCTTT. Protein product: CASSLMAQGGTEAFF.

The chain links TRBV14 to TRBJ2-5; 7 nucleotides agree with TRBD1. With V trimmed by 3 bases and J by 6 bases, 10 bases remained unmatched. This CDR3 has 15 amino acids. Germline lookup yields CDR1 SGHDN and CDR2 FVKESK. This CDR3 is CASSHETGRAKTQYF. The CDR3 coding sequence is TGTGCCAGCAGCCATGAGACAGGGCGGGCCAAGACCCAGTACTTC.